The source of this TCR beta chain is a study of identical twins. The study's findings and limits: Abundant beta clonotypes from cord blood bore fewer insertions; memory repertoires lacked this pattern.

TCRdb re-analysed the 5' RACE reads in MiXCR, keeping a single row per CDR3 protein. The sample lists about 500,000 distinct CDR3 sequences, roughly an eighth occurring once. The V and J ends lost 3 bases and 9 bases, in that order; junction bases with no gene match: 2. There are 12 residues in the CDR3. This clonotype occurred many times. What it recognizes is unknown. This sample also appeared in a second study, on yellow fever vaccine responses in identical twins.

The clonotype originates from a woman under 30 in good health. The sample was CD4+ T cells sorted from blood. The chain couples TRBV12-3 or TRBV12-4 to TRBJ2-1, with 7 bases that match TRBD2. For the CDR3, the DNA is TGTGCCAGCAGTTTGGGGGGGGTTGAGCAGTTCTTC. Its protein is CASSLGGVEQFF.